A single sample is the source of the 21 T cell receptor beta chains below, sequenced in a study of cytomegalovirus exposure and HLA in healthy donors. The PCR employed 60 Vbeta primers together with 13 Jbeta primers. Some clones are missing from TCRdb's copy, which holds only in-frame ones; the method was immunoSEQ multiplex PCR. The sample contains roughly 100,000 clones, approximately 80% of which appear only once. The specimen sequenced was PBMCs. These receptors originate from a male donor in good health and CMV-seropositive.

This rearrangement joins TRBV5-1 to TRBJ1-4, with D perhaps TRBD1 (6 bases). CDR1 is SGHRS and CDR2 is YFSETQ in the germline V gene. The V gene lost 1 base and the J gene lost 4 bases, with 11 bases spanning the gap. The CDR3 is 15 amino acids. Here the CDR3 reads CASSLTGTGNEKLFF. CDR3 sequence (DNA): TGCGCCAGCAGCTTGACAGGGACGGGTAATGAAAAACTGTTTTTT.

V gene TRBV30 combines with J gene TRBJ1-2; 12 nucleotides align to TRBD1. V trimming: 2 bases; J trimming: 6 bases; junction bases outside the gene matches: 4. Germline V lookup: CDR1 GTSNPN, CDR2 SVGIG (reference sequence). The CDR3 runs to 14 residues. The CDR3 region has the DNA TGTGCCTGGAGTCGGGGACAGGGGGCAAATGGCTACACCTTC. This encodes CAWSRGQGANGYTF.

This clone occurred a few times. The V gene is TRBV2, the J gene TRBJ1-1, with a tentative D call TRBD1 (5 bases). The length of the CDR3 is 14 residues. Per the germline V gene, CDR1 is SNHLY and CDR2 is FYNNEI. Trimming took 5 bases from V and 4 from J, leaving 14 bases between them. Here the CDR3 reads CASSTGTLSTEAFF. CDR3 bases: TGTGCCAGCAGTACAGGTACATTGAGCACTGAAGCTTTCTTT.

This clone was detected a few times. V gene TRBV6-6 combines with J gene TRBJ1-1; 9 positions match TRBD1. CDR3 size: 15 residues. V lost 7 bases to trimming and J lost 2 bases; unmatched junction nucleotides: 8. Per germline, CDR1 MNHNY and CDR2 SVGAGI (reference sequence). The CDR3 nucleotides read TGTGCCAGCACCCTAAGGGGACAGGGAAACACTGAAGCTTTCTTT. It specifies CASTLRGQGNTEAFF.

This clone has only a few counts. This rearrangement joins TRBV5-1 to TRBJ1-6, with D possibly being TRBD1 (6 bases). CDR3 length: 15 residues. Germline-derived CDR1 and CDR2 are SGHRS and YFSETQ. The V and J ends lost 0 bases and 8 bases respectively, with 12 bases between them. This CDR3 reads CASSLAGTTDSPLHF. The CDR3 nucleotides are TGCGCCAGCAGCTTGGCCGGGACAACCGATTCACCCCTCCACTTT. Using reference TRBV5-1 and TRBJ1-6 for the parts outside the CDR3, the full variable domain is KAGVTQTPRYLIKTRGQQVTLSCSPISGHRSVSWYQQTPGQGLQFLFEYFSETQRNKGNFPGRFSGRQFSNSRSEMNVSTLELGDSALYLCASSLAGTTDSPLHFGNGTRLTVT.

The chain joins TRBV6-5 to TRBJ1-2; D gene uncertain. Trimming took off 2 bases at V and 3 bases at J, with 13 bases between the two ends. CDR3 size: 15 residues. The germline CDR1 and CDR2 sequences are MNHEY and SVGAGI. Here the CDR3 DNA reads TGTGCCAGCAGTTACCAGACAACGTCTCACTATGGCTACACCTTC. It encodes CASSYQTTSHYGYTF.

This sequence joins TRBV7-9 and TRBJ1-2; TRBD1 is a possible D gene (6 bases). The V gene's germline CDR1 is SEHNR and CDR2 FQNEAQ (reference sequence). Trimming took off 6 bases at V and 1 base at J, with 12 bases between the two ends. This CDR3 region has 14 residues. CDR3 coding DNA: TGTGCCAGCAGGTATCAGGGGAATAACTATGGCTACACCTTC. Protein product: CASRYQGNNYGYTF. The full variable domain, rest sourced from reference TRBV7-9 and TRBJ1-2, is DTGVSQNPRHKITKRGQNVTFRCDPISEHNRLYWYRQTLGQGPEFLTYFQNEAQLEKSRLLSDRFSAERPKGSFSTLEIQRTEQGDSAMYLCASRYQGNNYGYTFGSGTRLTVV.

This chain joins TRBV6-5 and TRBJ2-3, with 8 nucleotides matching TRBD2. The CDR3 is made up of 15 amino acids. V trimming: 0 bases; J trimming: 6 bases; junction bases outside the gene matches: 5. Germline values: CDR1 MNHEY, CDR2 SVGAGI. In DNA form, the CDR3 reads TGTGCCAGCAGTTACTCAAGCGGGGGTTGGGATACGCAGTATTTT. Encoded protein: CASSYSSGGWDTQYF.

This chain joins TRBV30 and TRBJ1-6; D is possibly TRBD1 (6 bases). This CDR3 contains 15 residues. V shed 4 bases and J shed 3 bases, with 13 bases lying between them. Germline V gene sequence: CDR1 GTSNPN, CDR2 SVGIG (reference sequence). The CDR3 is CAWTPTGNYNSPLHF. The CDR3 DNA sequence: TGTGCCTGGACCCCGACAGGAAACTATAATTCACCCCTCCACTTT.

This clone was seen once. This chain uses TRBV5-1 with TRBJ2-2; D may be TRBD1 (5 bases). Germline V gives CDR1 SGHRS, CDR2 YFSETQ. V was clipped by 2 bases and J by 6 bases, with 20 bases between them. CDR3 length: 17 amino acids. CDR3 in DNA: TGCGCCAGCAGCTTCCCCAGGGTAGAAAGCCACCCCGGGGAGCTGTTTTTT. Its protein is CASSFPRVESHPGELFF.

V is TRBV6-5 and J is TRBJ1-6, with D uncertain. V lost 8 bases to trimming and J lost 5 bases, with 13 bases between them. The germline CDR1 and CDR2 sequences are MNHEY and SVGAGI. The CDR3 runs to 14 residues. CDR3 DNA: TGTGCCAGCTCCCGAAAGGCGGATAATTCACCCCTCCACTTT. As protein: CASSRKADNSPLHF.

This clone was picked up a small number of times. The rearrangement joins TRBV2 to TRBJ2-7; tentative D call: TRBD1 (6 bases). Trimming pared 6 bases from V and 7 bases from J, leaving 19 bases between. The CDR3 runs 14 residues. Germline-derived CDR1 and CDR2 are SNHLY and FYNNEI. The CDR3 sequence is CASRGAGLFGEQYF. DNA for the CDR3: TGTGCCAGCAGGGGGGCCGGGCTATTCGGTGAGCAGTACTTC.

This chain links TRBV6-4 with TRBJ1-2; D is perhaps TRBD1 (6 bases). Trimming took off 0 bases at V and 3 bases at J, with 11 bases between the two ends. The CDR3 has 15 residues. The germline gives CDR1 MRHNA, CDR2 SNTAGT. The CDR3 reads CASSDSGAPHYGYTF. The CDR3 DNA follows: TGTGCCAGCAGTGACTCGGGGGCCCCCCACTATGGCTACACCTTC.

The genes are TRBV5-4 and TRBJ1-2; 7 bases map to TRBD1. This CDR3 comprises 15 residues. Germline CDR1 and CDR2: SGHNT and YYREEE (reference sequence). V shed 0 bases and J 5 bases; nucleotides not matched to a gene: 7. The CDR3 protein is CASSLVGTDEYGYTF. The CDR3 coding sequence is TGTGCCAGCAGCTTGGTCGGGACAGATGAATATGGCTACACCTTC.

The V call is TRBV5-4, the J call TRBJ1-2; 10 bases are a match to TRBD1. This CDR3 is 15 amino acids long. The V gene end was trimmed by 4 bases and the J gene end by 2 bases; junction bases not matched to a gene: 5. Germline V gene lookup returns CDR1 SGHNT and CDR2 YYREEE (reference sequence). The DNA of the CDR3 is TGTGCCAGCAGCGGCCCGGGACAGGGGAACTATGGCTACACCTTC. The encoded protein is CASSGPGQGNYGYTF.

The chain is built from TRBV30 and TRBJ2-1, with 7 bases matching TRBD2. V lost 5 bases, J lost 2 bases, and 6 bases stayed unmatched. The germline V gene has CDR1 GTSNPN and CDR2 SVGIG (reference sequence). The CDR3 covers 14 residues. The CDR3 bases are TGTGCCTGGCGTGAAACTAGCGCCTACAATGAGCAGTTCTTC. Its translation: CAWRETSAYNEQFF.

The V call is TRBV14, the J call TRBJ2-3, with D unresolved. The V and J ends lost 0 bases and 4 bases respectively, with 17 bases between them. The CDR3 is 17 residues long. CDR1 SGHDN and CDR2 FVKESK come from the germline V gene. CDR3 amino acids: CASSQDNPLPGADTQYF. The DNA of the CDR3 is TGTGCCAGCAGCCAAGATAATCCCCTCCCAGGCGCAGATACGCAGTATTTT.

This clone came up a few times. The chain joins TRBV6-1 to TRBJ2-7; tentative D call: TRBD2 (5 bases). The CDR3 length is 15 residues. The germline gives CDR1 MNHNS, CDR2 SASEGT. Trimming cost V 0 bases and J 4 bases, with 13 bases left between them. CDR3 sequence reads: CASSEAYGRGYEQYF. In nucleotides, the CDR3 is TGTGCCAGCAGTGAAGCGTACGGGCGCGGGTACGAGCAGTACTTC.

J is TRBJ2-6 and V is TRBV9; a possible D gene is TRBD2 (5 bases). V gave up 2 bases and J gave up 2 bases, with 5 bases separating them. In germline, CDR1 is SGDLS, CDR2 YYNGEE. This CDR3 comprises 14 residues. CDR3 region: CASSVRAGANVLTF. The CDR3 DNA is TGTGCCAGCAGCGTGAGGGCTGGGGCCAACGTCCTGACTTTC.

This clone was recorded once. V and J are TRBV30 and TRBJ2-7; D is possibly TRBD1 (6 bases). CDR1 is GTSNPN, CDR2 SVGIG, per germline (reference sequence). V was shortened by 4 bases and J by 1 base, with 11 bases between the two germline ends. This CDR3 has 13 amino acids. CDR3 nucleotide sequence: TGTGCCTGGACAGGGGTGCCGTCCTACGAGCAGTACTTC. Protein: CAWTGVPSYEQYF.

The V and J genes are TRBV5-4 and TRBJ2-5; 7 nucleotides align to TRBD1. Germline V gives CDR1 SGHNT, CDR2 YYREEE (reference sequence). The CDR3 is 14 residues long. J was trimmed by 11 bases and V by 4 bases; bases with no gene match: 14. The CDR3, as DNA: TGTGCCAGCAGCCACAAGACAGGGTTGGGAGAGCAGTACTTC. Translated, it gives CASSHKTGLGEQYF.